This T cell receptor beta chain was found in a study of blood T cells in healthy people across ages (dated by TCRdb to between 2015 and 2017). Background on the whole study: In model experiments, template switching captured roughly one uniquely barcoded TCR beta cDNA molecule for every two T cells. Age-related changes in TCR beta repertoire diversity were measured in the study by deep sequencing normalized with unique cDNA molecular identifiers. Four age groups were formed from the donors: young (average 16 years), middle-aged (approximately 39), aged (about 62) and long-lived (less than 85). Using the same blood draw, the study looked at two additional independent replicas of 1 million unique cDNA reads for two donors, one aged 18 to 30 and the other aged 80 or older.

Taken from the germline V gene, the CDR1 and CDR2 loops are LGHNA and YSLEER. The CDR3 starts with the cysteine, ends with the phenylalanine, and has 13 residues. Left in the record is the CDR3 DNA by itself, 39 bases read in frame from the first base. Here V drops 10 bases and J drops 7 bases, and the junction holds 13 bases not matched to any gene. Library preparation was by 5' RACE. The run used an Illumina HiSeq 2500. A second PCR of roughly 7 to 11 cycles was performed with a sample-barcoded 5' primer and a J-beta primer mix. Each TCR beta cDNA molecule received a unique molecular identifier from a template-switch 5' adaptor carrying 12 random nucleotides. Each sample yielded at least 3 million CDR3-containing paired-end reads. First-strand cDNA synthesis was performed from all RNA using the Mint cDNA synthesis kit, with priming by a TRBC-specific oligonucleotide. After uracil-DNA glycosylase treatment, a first 18-cycle PCR used universal primers M1SS and BC2_uni_R on all cDNA. In the paper's pipeline: Normalization of each sample was performed by random selection of 1 million high-quality reads, each carrying a distinct molecular identifier. Instead of being binned into consensus sequences, reads that shared molecular identifiers were thrown out. MiTCR, set to a Q25 quality threshold and the strictest error-elimination algorithm, was used for CDR3 identification, clonotype clustering and error correction. A nonparametric unseen species model with Euler transformation was used to estimate a lower bound on total TCR beta diversity. TCRdb reprocessing: public reads trimmed at Q25 with fastp, clones called with MiXCR, in-frame beta chains kept. Rows merge per CDR3 protein into single entries with the most common DNA and genes. TCRdb, not the original authors, processed these V and J calls. The table for this sample lists over 700,000 distinct CDR3 sequences; around 25% of them were counted only once. The ten largest clonotypes hold 9.4% of the sample.

Broader findings and caveats from the paper: Compared with the aged group, the long-lived group had more naive CD4+ T cells, fewer expanded clones and increased TCR diversity, suggesting age selection. There was a strong correlation between observed TCR beta diversity and the percentage of naive T cells measured by flow cytometry. Estimates of total diversity from one million sequenced T cells were regarded as lower bounds and underestimates. Bulk unsorted PBMC profiling prevented conclusive comparison of naive and antigen-experienced compartments. Observed TCR beta diversity per million T cells fell roughly linearly with age, and a significant reduction was already apparent by age around 39. Donor CMV infection status was unknown, potentially confounding age-related changes in expanded clonotypes.

The 40 or so donors, aged roughly 6 to 100 years, were systemically healthy Caucasian individuals from Russia. Around 9.8 milliliters of peripheral blood were collected from each donor into EDTA-treated Vacutainer tubes. Ficoll-Paque density-gradient centrifugation was used to isolate PBMCs, with at least 7 million per sample. Trizol reagent was used to extract total RNA from PBMCs, with at least 5.5 micrograms per sample. For every donor, flow cytometry on a PBMC aliquot measured the percentage of naive CD45RAhigh/CD27high T cells. With respect to this clonotype: Its cognate antigen has yet to be identified. It has no much larger one-base neighbor in the sample; base qualities were not kept.

The same data also went into a second study, on T cells of mothers and their children. As described in the second report: Nine systemically healthy Caucasian individuals served as donors, namely three mothers together with their six children. cDNA synthesis consumed the entire amount of extracted RNA, loaded at about 1.5 ug RNA in each 15 ul reaction. In the second PCR, the M1S primer introduced both the sample barcodes and 2-4 random nucleotides. Over 10 million TCR beta CDR3 reads came from each mother, compared with about 3.2 million reads from each child. Thymic selection similarly shapes TCR recombination output in related and unrelated pairs, with minor effect from inherited differences. Normalized repertoire overlap was always slightly but never significantly higher in related than unrelated mother-child pairs. No persistent microchimeric T cell clones were found, with a detection sensitivity of approximately 95 clones per million clonotypes. In the study, deep NGS was used to compare the TCR beta repertoires of mothers and children, and features distinguishing related mother-child pairs from unrelated individuals were sought. The mean age was roughly 36 +/- 4 years for the mothers and about 10 +/- 4 years for the children. After adapters were ligated using NEBNext reagents, the libraries underwent 100+100 nt paired-end sequencing on an Illumina HiSeq 2000. To prevent cross-contamination, the mother and child libraries were prepared a month apart and were sequenced in separate runs. For each donor, somewhere between about 500,000 and 2,300,000 distinct TCR beta clonotypes were identified. Naive TCR beta clonotypes were estimated from low-frequency clonotypes matched to each donor's FACS-determined naive share, without sorting.

Rearrangement joined TRBV4-3 to TRBJ2-7; 7 central bases correspond to TRBD1. The sequence was collected from a boy younger than 18 in good health. Sequencing was done on a sample of blood. CDR3 sequence: CATSARGLGEQYF. The DNA is TGCGCCACCTCCGCTAGGGGGCTGGGTGAGCAGTACTTC.